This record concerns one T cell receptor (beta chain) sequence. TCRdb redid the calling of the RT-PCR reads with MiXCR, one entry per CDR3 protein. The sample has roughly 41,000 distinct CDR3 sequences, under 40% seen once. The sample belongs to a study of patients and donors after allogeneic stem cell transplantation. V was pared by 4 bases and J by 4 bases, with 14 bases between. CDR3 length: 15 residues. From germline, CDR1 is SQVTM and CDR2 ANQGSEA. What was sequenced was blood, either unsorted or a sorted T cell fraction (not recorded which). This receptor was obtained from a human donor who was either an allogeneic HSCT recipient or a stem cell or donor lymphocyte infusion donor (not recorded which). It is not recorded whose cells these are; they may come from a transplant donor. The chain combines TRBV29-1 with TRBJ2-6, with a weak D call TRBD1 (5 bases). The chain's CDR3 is CSVGQGTRGANVLTF. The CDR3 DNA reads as TGCAGCGTTGGTCAGGGAACCAGGGGGGCCAACGTCCTGACTTTC. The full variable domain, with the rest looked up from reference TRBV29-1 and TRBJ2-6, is SAVISQKPSRDICQRGTSLTIQCQVDSQVTMMFWYRQQPGQSLTLIATANQGSEATYESGFVIDKFPISRPNLTFSTLTVSNMSPEDSSIYLCSVGQGTRGANVLTFGAGSRLTVL.